Each of the 21 T cell receptor beta chains below was sequenced from the same sample in a study of T cells in localized non-small cell lung cancer. Measured with immunoSEQ multiplex PCR; TCRdb has only the in-frame clones, and not every one. The sample records 41,000 or so clones, roughly 90% being singletons. Material: peripheral blood, obtained before any cancer treatment. These receptors were taken from a female donor older than 55 with stage I squamous cell lung carcinoma.

The rearrangement links TRBV19 to TRBJ1-5, with TRBD1 identical over 7 bases. Trimming cost V 4 bases and J 4 bases; bases outside gene matches: 4. Germline CDR1 reads LNHDA; CDR2 reads SQIVND (reference sequence). This CDR3 has 14 residues. CDR3 DNA sequence: TGTGCCAGTAGTAAGCAGGGGGGGAATCAGCCCCAGCATTTT. Residues: CASSKQGGNQPQHF.

The chain employs TRBV18 and TRBJ2-7; 9 bases match TRBD2. The CDR3 extends over 15 amino acids. The junction had 8 bases not matched to a gene; V was cut back by 2 bases and J by 6 bases. Germline CDR1 and CDR2: KGHSH and LQKENI. CDR3 sequence reads: CASSPGREGPGEQYF. DNA of the CDR3: TGTGCCAGCTCACCAGGGCGGGAGGGCCCTGGCGAGCAGTACTTC.

The chain recombines TRBV7-2 with TRBJ2-2; D call uncertain. With 0 bases removed from V and 5 bases from J, the gap between germline ends came to 10 bases. The CDR3 is 15 residues long. CDR1 is SGHTA and CDR2 is FQGNSA in the germline V gene. The CDR3 region is CASSLAIVGTGELFF. CDR3 coding DNA: TGTGCCAGCAGCTTAGCCATAGTGGGGACCGGGGAGCTGTTTTTT.

The chain has TRBV9 and TRBJ2-7, with D unclear. CDR1 SGDLS and CDR2 YYNGEE come from the germline V gene. The V end lost 8 bases, the J end lost 7 bases, and 4 bases lay between the germline ends. The CDR3 has 8 amino acids. In DNA, the CDR3 is TGTGCCAGTTCGGAGCAGTACTTC. Translation gives CASSEQYF.

The chain couples TRBV2 to TRBJ1-4; possible D gene TRBD1, 6 bases. The V gene lost 11 bases and the J gene lost 7 bases, with 20 bases spanning the gap. The CDR3 has 14 residues. Germline V CDR1 and CDR2: SNHLY, FYNNEI. CDR3 amino acids: CASSGGGVFEKLFF. The DNA for the CDR3 is TGTGCCTCCTCGGGAGGGGGAGTTTTTGAAAAACTGTTTTTT.

V gene TRBV9 combines with J gene TRBJ2-2, with D tentatively TRBD1 (7 bases). Germline-derived CDR1 and CDR2 are SGDLS and YYNGEE. V lost 2 bases and J 7 bases, leaving 9 bases between the germline ends. The CDR3 runs 13 residues. DNA for the CDR3: TGTGCCAGCAGCGTTCAGGGGGGCGGGGAGCTGTTTTTT. This codes for CASSVQGGGELFF.

This chain uses TRBV25-1 with TRBJ2-5; either TRBD1 or TRBD2 may fit D (5 bases each). Trimming took off 6 bases at V and 5 bases at J, with 7 bases between the two ends. CDR3 length: 11 residues. Germline lookup yields CDR1 MGHDK and CDR2 SYGVNS. The DNA for the CDR3 is TGTGCCAGCAGCGAGGGGGAGACCCAGTACTTC. As protein: CASSEGETQYF.

The V gene is TRBV20-1, the J gene TRBJ1-4; D perhaps matches TRBD1 (5 bases). The CDR3 totals 11 residues. Germline lookup yields CDR1 DFQATT and CDR2 SNEGSKA (reference sequence). DNA of the CDR3: TGCGCAGGGCAGGGTAATGAAAAACTGTTTTTT. Translated, it gives CAGQGNEKLFF.

V and J are TRBV6-6 and TRBJ1-1; no firm D call. Looked up from germline, CDR1 is MNHNY and CDR2 is SVGAGI (reference sequence). The CDR3 has 12 amino acids. With 2 bases removed from V and 1 base from J, the gap between germline ends came to 2 bases. This CDR3 is CASSYANTEAFF. The CDR3 DNA follows: TGTGCCAGCAGTTACGCGAACACTGAAGCTTTCTTT.

The rearrangement joins TRBV5-8 to TRBJ2-1; tentatively, D is TRBD2 (6 bases). V shed 0 bases and J shed 10 bases, with 17 bases lying between them. The CDR3 is 15 amino acids. Germline values: CDR1 SGHTS, CDR2 YDEGEE. The CDR3 bases are TGTGCCAGCAGCTTGGCCCTCACTAGCTTTAACGAGCAGTTCTTC. This gives the protein CASSLALTSFNEQFF.

The chain has TRBV29-1 and TRBJ2-5; the D gene is possibly TRBD2 (6 bases). V lost 8 bases to trimming and J lost 8 bases, with 24 bases between them. From germline, CDR1 is SQVTM and CDR2 ANQGSEA. The CDR3 is 14 residues long. The CDR3 sequence: CSYKRTQYGGTQYF. The CDR3 DNA follows: TGCAGCTACAAAAGGACCCAGTACGGGGGAACCCAGTACTTC.

This chain links TRBV5-1 with TRBJ2-1; D is tentatively TRBD1 or TRBD2 (5 bases each). This CDR3 contains 13 residues. The germline CDR1 and CDR2 sequences are SGHRS and YFSETQ. Trimming pared 9 bases from V and 5 bases from J, leaving 15 bases between. The DNA of the CDR3 is TGCGCCACCGGGGCCGGTGGGAACAATGAGCAGTTCTTC. The encoded protein is CATGAGGNNEQFF.

V is TRBV7-9 and J is TRBJ2-2; 8 positions match TRBD2. The length of the CDR3 is 16 residues. Trimming took 3 bases from V and 8 from J; bases not matched to a gene: 11. Germline V CDR1 and CDR2: SEHNR, FQNEAQ (reference sequence). The CDR3 here is CASSFVPGLVSGELFF. Written as DNA, the CDR3 is TGTGCCAGCAGCTTCGTACCGGGACTAGTGTCAGGGGAGCTGTTTTTT.

The chain links TRBV27 to TRBJ2-3, with 10 bases that match TRBD2. Losses at the gene ends were 5 bases for V and 4 bases for J; bases not matched to a gene: 12. Germline CDR1 reads MNHEY; CDR2 reads SMNVEV (reference sequence). The CDR3 is 17 amino acids. In DNA form, the CDR3 reads TGTGCCAGCAGTCCGCGCTCTAGCGGGAGTTGGTCAGATACGCAGTATTTT. Residues: CASSPRSSGSWSDTQYF.

The genes are TRBV30 and TRBJ2-2; TRBD1 or TRBD2 may be the D gene (6 bases each). V dropped 3 bases and J dropped 5 bases, with 13 bases sitting between them. The CDR3 has 14 residues. CDR1 is GTSNPN, CDR2 SVGIG, per germline (reference sequence). The CDR3 DNA is TGTGCCTGGAGGAGGAGGGGGGCGACCGGGGAGCTGTTTTTT. Protein product: CAWRRRGATGELFF.

This chain links TRBV5-6 with TRBJ2-7; no definite D call. The CDR3 is 13 amino acids. Between the trimmed V and J ends, which lost 4 bases and 4 bases, there was a span of 12 bases. Germline CDR1 and CDR2: SGHDT and YYEEEE. CDR3 nucleotide sequence: TGTGCCAGCAGCCTCGGACGGCAATACGAGCAGTACTTC. Translating it yields CASSLGRQYEQYF.

V usage is TRBV13 and J usage is TRBJ2-7; tentatively, D is TRBD1 (6 bases). The germline V gene has CDR1 PRHDT and CDR2 FYEKMQ (reference sequence). The CDR3 runs 12 residues. The V gene lost 4 bases and the J gene lost 7 bases, with 11 bases spanning the gap. The DNA of the CDR3 is TGTGCCAGCAGCTCCCTAAGGGGGGAGCAGTACTTC. This sequence encodes CASSSLRGEQYF.

The chain links TRBV9 to TRBJ2-7; 10 bases align to TRBD1. V lost 1 base, J lost 4 bases, and 5 bases stayed unmatched. This CDR3 is built from 15 residues. The V gene's germline CDR1 is SGDLS and CDR2 YYNGEE. The CDR3 DNA reads as TGTGCCAGCAGCGTATCTCAGGGACAGGGGTACGAGCAGTACTTC. It codes for CASSVSQGQGYEQYF.

The chain uses TRBV7-2 and TRBJ2-1; D is undetermined. The CDR3 sequence is 16 residues long. Germline CDR1 and CDR2: SGHTA and FQGNSA. V was pared by 3 bases and J by 0 bases, with 12 bases between. The CDR3 region has the DNA TGTGCCAGCAGCTTTGTGGCGGCGAGCTCCTACAATGAGCAGTTCTTC. It is translated as CASSFVAASSYNEQFF.

The chain couples TRBV6-4 to TRBJ2-2; D gene unclear. This CDR3 spans 14 amino acids. V was pared by 4 bases and J by 1 base, with 7 bases between. CDR1 is MRHNA, CDR2 SNTAGT, per germline. The CDR3: CASSVLLNTGELFF. The CDR3 DNA follows: TGTGCCAGCAGTGTCCTCCTGAACACCGGGGAGCTGTTTTTT.

This chain joins TRBV9 and TRBJ2-5, with D perhaps TRBD2 (6 bases). CDR1 is SGDLS, CDR2 YYNGEE, per germline. The CDR3 is made up of 15 amino acids. The V gene lost 4 bases and the J gene lost 4 bases, with 17 bases spanning the gap. The CDR3 DNA follows: TGTGCCAGCAGCACGGATTCGGGGCGGGGAGAGACCCAGTACTTC. It yields the protein CASSTDSGRGETQYF.